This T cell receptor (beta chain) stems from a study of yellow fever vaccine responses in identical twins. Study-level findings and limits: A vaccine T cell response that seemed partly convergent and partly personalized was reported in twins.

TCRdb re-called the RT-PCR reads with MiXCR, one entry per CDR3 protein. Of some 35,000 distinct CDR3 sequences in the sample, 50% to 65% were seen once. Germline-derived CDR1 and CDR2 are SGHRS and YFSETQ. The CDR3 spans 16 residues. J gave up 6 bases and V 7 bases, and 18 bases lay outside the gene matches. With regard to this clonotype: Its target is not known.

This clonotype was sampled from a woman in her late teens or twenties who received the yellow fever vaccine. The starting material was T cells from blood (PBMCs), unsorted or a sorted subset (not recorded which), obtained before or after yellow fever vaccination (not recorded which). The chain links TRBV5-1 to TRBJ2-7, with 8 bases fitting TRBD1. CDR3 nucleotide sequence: TGCGCCAGCCGGGCGGGCGCAGGACAGGGAACGGGCGAGCAGTACTTC. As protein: CASRAGAGQGTGEQYF.